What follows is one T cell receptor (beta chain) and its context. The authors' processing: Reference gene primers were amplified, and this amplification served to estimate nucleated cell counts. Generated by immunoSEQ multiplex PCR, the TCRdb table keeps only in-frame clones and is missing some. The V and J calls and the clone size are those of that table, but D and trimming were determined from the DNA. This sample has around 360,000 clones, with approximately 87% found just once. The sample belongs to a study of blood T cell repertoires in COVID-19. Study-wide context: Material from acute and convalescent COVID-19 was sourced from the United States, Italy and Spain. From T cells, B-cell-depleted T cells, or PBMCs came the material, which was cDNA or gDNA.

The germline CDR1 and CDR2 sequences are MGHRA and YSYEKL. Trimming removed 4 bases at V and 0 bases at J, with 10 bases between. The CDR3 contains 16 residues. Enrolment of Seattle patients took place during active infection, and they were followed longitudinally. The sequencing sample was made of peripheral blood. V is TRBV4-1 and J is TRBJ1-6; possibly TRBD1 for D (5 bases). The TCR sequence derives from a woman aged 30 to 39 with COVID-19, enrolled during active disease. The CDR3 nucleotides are TGCGCCAGCAGCCTGACAGCGAGCTCCTATAATTCACCCCTCCACTTT. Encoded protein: CASSLTASSYNSPLHF.